Listed below are T cell receptor beta chains from one sample, sequenced in a study of shared clonotypes between healthy human individuals. TCRdb keeps only in-frame clones here, not all; method: immunoSEQ multiplex PCR. This table has about 2.4 million clones, 80% to 95% appearing once. Sequenced sample: naive CD4+ T cells from PBMCs. These receptors were obtained from a man aged 18-30 years in good health. Some clones in this sample may be carry-over from other donors' samples. Both conserved end residues are part of each CDR3. The D gene is left open where the match is weak. Some rows mark clone size as missing; the rest say once, few, many or name a class of expanded clone.

v_call	d_call	clone_size	j_call	cdr3_aa	cdr3_nt
TRBV6-1	TRBD1	.	TRBJ1-2	CAIRYRGDYGYTF	TGTGCCATACGGTACAGGGGGGACTATGGCTACACCTTC
TRBV18	TRBD1	.	TRBJ2-2	CASSPSGTGATGELFF	TGTGCCAGCTCACCATCTGGGACAGGGGCCACCGGGGAGCTGTTTTTT
TRBV18	.	.	TRBJ2-6	CASSQTTGNYRSGANVLTF	TGTGCCAGCTCACAAACCACAGGAAATTATCGCTCTGGGGCCAACGTCCTGACTTTC
TRBV5-6	.	.	TRBJ2-7	CASNFHRTPYF	TGTGCCAGCAACTTTCACCGGACGCCGTACTTC
TRBV2	TRBD1	.	TRBJ2-7	CASILGTGWYEQYF	TGTGCCAGCATACTAGGGACAGGGTGGTACGAGCAGTACTTC
TRBV6-4	TRBD1	.	TRBJ1-1	CASRVQGGRTEAFF	TGTGCCAGCAGGGTTCAGGGGGGGAGGACTGAAGCTTTCTTT
TRBV2	TRBD2	.	TRBJ2-5	CASNPGGRGETQYF	TGTGCCAGCAACCCGGGCGGGAGAGGGGAGACCCAGTACTTC
TRBV27	.	.	TRBJ2-3	CASSLFGAPTDTQYF	TGTGCCAGCAGTTTATTCGGGGCCCCCACAGATACGCAGTATTTT
TRBV6-1	TRBD1	.	TRBJ2-7	CASSAGQGPREQYF	TGTGCCAGCAGTGCAGGACAGGGACCTCGCGAGCAGTACTTC
TRBV5-1	TRBD2	.	TRBJ2-7	CASSATISGRAGEQYF	TGCGCCAGCAGCGCGACTATTAGCGGGAGGGCCGGCGAGCAGTACTTC
TRBV5-1	.	.	TRBJ2-5	CATPPGRQETQYF	TGCGCCACGCCCCCTGGTAGACAAGAGACCCAGTACTTC
TRBV28	.	.	TRBJ1-2	CASMDSSYYGYTF	TGCGCCAGTATGGACAGCAGTTACTATGGCTACACCTTC
TRBV28	.	.	TRBJ2-7	CASGVGGLGYEQYF	TGTGCCAGCGGTGTCGGGGGGCTCGGCTACGAGCAGTACTTC
TRBV5-1	.	.	TRBJ2-3	CASSTGADTQYF	TGCGCCAGTTCAACAGGCGCAGATACGCAGTATTTT
TRBV19	.	.	TRBJ1-1	CASSDSRNTEAFF	TGTGCCAGTAGCGACAGCCGGAACACTGAAGCTTTCTTT
TRBV7-9	TRBD1	.	TRBJ1-5	CASSPGDSFGQPQHF	TGTGCCAGCAGCCCTGGGGACAGCTTTGGACAGCCCCAGCATTTT
TRBV2	.	.	TRBJ1-1	CASSEGQLNTEAFF	TGTGCCAGCAGTGAAGGACAGTTGAACACTGAAGCTTTCTTT
TRBV6-4	.	.	TRBJ1-2	CASSPQPGLPSDGYTF	TGTGCCAGCAGCCCCCAGCCGGGCTTACCTTCTGACGGCTACACCTTC
TRBV7-3	.	.	TRBJ2-3	CASSPAQGRDTQYF	TGTGCCAGCAGCCCGGCGCAGGGGAGGGATACGCAGTATTTT
TRBV5-6	TRBD2	.	TRBJ2-1	CASSVGLAGYNEQFF	TGTGCCAGCAGCGTCGGACTAGCGGGGTACAATGAGCAGTTCTTC
TRBV27	.	.	TRBJ2-7	CASSRQPQGYEQYF	TGTGCCAGCAGTAGACAGCCCCAAGGCTACGAGCAGTACTTC
TRBV5-4	TRBD1	.	TRBJ2-7	CASSVGVLQGAYEQYF	TGTGCCAGCAGCGTCGGGGTCCTACAGGGGGCTTACGAGCAGTACTTC
TRBV2	.	.	TRBJ1-5	CASFVGMTDGAQPQHF	TGTGCCAGCTTTGTGGGGATGACAGACGGGGCTCAGCCCCAGCATTTT
TRBV10-3	TRBD1	.	TRBJ2-7	CAISVYQGTAHYEQYF	TGTGCCATCAGTGTTTATCAGGGGACAGCCCACTACGAGCAGTACTTC
TRBV2	.	once	TRBJ2-3	CASSPSSTPDTQYF	TGTGCCAGCAGTCCATCTAGCACCCCAGATACGCAGTATTTT
TRBV6-1	.	.	TRBJ2-5	CASSGVSRGTQYF	TGTGCCAGCAGTGGCGTATCACGGGGGACCCAGTACTTC
TRBV6-5	.	.	TRBJ1-5	CASSYSGPGKGPQHF	TGTGCCAGCAGTTACAGTGGGCCAGGTAAGGGGCCCCAGCATTTT
TRBV4-1	.	.	TRBJ2-1	CASSPKEASSYNEQFF	TGCGCCAGCAGCCCTAAGGAAGCATCATCCTACAATGAGCAGTTCTTC
TRBV11-2	TRBD1	.	TRBJ1-3	CASSLRGLQGNTIYF	TGTGCCAGCAGCCTCAGGGGGCTCCAGGGGAACACCATATATTTT
TRBV7-2	TRBD1	.	TRBJ2-3	CASSRTGQGADTQYF	TGTGCCAGCAGCAGAACCGGACAGGGTGCAGATACGCAGTATTTT
TRBV7-6	.	.	TRBJ2-2	CASSGYRETGELFF	TGTGCCAGCAGCGGATACAGGGAAACCGGGGAGCTGTTTTTT
TRBV7-8	.	.	TRBJ1-2	CAITIDPGGYTF	TGTGCCATTACTATAGACCCGGGAGGCTACACCTTC